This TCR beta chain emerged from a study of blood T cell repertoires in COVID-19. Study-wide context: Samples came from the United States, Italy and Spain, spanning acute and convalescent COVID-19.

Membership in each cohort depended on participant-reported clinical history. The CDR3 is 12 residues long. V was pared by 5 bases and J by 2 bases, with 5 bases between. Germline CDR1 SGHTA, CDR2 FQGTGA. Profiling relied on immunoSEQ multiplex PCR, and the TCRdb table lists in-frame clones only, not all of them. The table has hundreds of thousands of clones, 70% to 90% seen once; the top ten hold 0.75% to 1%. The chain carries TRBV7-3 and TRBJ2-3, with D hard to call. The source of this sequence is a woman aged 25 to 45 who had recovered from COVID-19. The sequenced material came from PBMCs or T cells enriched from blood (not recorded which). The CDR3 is CASSRYTDTQYF. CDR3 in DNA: TGTGCCAGCAGCCGCTACACAGATACGCAGTATTTT.